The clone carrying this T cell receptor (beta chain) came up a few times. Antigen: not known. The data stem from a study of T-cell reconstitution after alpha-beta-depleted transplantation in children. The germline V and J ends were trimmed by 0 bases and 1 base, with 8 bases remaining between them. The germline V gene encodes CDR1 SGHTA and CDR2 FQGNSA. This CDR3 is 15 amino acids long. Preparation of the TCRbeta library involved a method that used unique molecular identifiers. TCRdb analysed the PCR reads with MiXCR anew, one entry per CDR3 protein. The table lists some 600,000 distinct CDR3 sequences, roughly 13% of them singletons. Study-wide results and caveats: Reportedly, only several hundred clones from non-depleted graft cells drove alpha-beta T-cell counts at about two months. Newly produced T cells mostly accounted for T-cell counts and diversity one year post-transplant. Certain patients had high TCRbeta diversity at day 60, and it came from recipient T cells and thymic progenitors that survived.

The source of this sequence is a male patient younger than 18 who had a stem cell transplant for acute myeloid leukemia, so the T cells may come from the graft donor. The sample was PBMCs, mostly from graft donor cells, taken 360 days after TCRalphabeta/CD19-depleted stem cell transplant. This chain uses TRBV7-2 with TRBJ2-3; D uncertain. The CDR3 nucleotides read TGTGCCAGCAGCTTAGCCCCAAAAGGCACAGATACGCAGTATTTT. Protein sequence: CASSLAPKGTDTQYF.